This T cell receptor (beta chain) was identified during a study of blood T cells in healthy people across ages. This clonotype came up once. The junction does not match germline at one end; this may be a read error. The second PCR ran about 7 to 12 cycles with a sample-barcoded 5' primer and J-beta primers. TCRdb called the 5' RACE reads again in MiXCR, with one record for every CDR3 protein. The repertoire holds roughly 830,000 distinct CDR3 sequences, 55% to 65% seen once, with around a quarter in the top ten. This clonotype was obtained from a man aged 25 to 40 in good health. The specimen was blood.

CDR3 sequence reads: CTSSLFGLSNTDTQYF. The CDR3 DNA follows: TGTACCAGCAGTTTATTCGGACTTTCAAACACAGATACGCAGTATTTT. This chain joins TRBV12-3 or TRBV12-4 and TRBJ2-3, with D perhaps matching TRBD2 (5 bases). This CDR3 has 16 amino acids.